The present TCR beta chain was sequenced within a study of siplizumab effects on memory and regulatory T cells. V was shortened by 6 bases and J by 5 bases, with 10 bases between the two germline ends. Germline assignment: CDR1 DFQATT and CDR2 SNEGSKA (reference sequence). This CDR3 has 11 amino acids. The method was immunoSEQ multiplex PCR; TCRdb's version includes in-frame clones alone and lacks a portion of them. The data contain over 85,000 clones, roughly 96% of them singletons. The chain joins TRBV20-1 to TRBJ2-5; D may correspond to TRBD1 or TRBD2 (5 bases each). The receptor comes from a human donor in good health. Material for sequencing was naive CD4+ T cells sorted from blood. CDR3 nucleotide sequence: TGCAGTGCCTTGTGGGGGGAGACCCAGTACTTC. It encodes CSALWGETQYF.